This is a list of T cell receptor beta chains from one sample in a study of cytomegalovirus exposure and HLA in healthy donors. Sequencing used immunoSEQ multiplex PCR; TCRdb keeps in-frame clones, though not all of them. The repertoire holds 50,000 to 65,000 clones, with 90% to 96% as singletons. The sample taken for sequencing was PBMCs. The source is a woman younger than 35 in good health and CMV-seronegative. Both conserved end residues are part of each CDR3. The order of the fields is D gene, CDR3 length, V gene, clone size, J gene, CDR3 DNA, CDR3 protein. The D gene is left open where the match is weak. The size of a clone is reported for some rows only, either as once, few or many, or as a class for expanded clones.

d_call: .
cdr3_length: 14
v_call: TRBV15
clone_size: .
j_call: TRBJ2-7
cdr3_nt: TGTGCCACCAGCAGGACAGGTCCCCTCTACGAGCAGTACTTC
cdr3_aa: CATSRTGPLYEQYF

d_call: .
cdr3_length: 11
v_call: TRBV7-2
clone_size: .
j_call: TRBJ2-3
cdr3_nt: TGTGCCAGCAGCGCCCAGGGTACGCAGTATTTT
cdr3_aa: CASSAQGTQYF

d_call: TRBD1
cdr3_length: 18
v_call: TRBV7-6
clone_size: .
j_call: TRBJ2-1
cdr3_nt: TGTGCCAGCAGCCTCGAGCCGGGACAGGGATGGAAGGACAATGAGCAGTTCTTC
cdr3_aa: CASSLEPGQGWKDNEQFF

d_call: .
cdr3_length: 11
v_call: TRBV7-9
clone_size: few
j_call: TRBJ1-1
cdr3_nt: TGTGCCAGCAGCCCGGGGGCTGAAGCTTTCTTT
cdr3_aa: CASSPGAEAFF

d_call: TRBD2
cdr3_length: 16
v_call: TRBV7-2
clone_size: .
j_call: TRBJ2-2
cdr3_nt: TGTGCCAGCAGCTTACTAGCGGGGGCGAACACCGGGGAGCTGTTTTTT
cdr3_aa: CASSLLAGANTGELFF

d_call: .
cdr3_length: 15
v_call: TRBV7-3
clone_size: .
j_call: TRBJ2-1
cdr3_nt: TGTGCCAGCAGCTTAAGGGGCGGCCCCGGGTATGAGCAGTTCTTC
cdr3_aa: CASSLRGGPGYEQFF

d_call: .
cdr3_length: 13
v_call: TRBV29-1
clone_size: .
j_call: TRBJ2-3
cdr3_nt: TGCAGCGTAGAGGCCAGAGGCACAGATACGCAGTATTTT
cdr3_aa: CSVEARGTDTQYF

d_call: TRBD2
cdr3_length: 22
v_call: TRBV10-1
clone_size: .
j_call: TRBJ2-7
cdr3_nt: TGCGCCAGCAGTTCCCCTCCGCAGGCCCCTCTAGCGGGAGAGGGAGGGTCCTACGAGCAGTACTTC
cdr3_aa: CASSSPPQAPLAGEGGSYEQYF

d_call: .
cdr3_length: 16
v_call: TRBV7-2
clone_size: once
j_call: TRBJ2-2
cdr3_nt: TGTGCCAGCAGCTTAGGTGGGGGCCTAAACACCGGGGAGCTGTTTTTT
cdr3_aa: CASSLGGGLNTGELFF

d_call: TRBD1
cdr3_length: 18
v_call: TRBV7-2
clone_size: few
j_call: TRBJ1-2
cdr3_nt: TGTGCCAGCAGCTTAGGTATCCCGGGACAGGGCCATAACTATGGCTACACCTTC
cdr3_aa: CASSLGIPGQGHNYGYTF

d_call: .
cdr3_length: 14
v_call: TRBV10-3
clone_size: .
j_call: TRBJ1-2
cdr3_nt: TGTGCCATCAGTTATCATTCGGGTCCGGCGGGCTACACCTTC
cdr3_aa: CAISYHSGPAGYTF

d_call: .
cdr3_length: 16
v_call: TRBV6-5
clone_size: .
j_call: TRBJ2-7
cdr3_nt: TGTGCCAGCAGTTACTCGGCGGGGCACCGAGCCTACGAGCAGTACTTC
cdr3_aa: CASSYSAGHRAYEQYF

d_call: .
cdr3_length: 15
v_call: TRBV18
clone_size: .
j_call: TRBJ1-5
cdr3_nt: TGTGCCAGCGCACAGACAGGTGGACGGGGTCAGCCCCAGCATTTT
cdr3_aa: CASAQTGGRGQPQHF

d_call: .
cdr3_length: 11
v_call: TRBV29-1
clone_size: .
j_call: TRBJ2-3
cdr3_nt: TGCAGCGGACAGAACTTCGGTACGCAGTATTTT
cdr3_aa: CSGQNFGTQYF

d_call: .
cdr3_length: 15
v_call: TRBV9
clone_size: .
j_call: TRBJ1-1
cdr3_nt: TGTGCCAGCAGCGTGGTAGGGGTTGGTGGCACTGAAGCTTTCTTT
cdr3_aa: CASSVVGVGGTEAFF

d_call: TRBD2
cdr3_length: 15
v_call: TRBV5-4
clone_size: .
j_call: TRBJ2-2
cdr3_nt: TGTGCCAGCAGCCCCGGACTAGCGGGGGACGGGGAGCTGTTTTTT
cdr3_aa: CASSPGLAGDGELFF

d_call: .
cdr3_length: 15
v_call: TRBV4-3
clone_size: .
j_call: TRBJ1-2
cdr3_nt: TGCGCCAGCAGCCAAGTAGGTCCGGGTGACTATGGCTACACCTTC
cdr3_aa: CASSQVGPGDYGYTF

d_call: TRBD2
cdr3_length: 14
v_call: TRBV2
clone_size: .
j_call: TRBJ2-5
cdr3_nt: TGTGCCAGCAGTGAAGCAGCGGGGGGGCAGACCCAGTACTTC
cdr3_aa: CASSEAAGGQTQYF

d_call: .
cdr3_length: 14
v_call: TRBV18
clone_size: once
j_call: TRBJ2-7
cdr3_nt: TGTGCCAGCTCGACCTCAGCAGGGCTTAGCGAGCAGTACTTC
cdr3_aa: CASSTSAGLSEQYF